The clone carrying this TCR beta chain was observed a single time. The repertoire was sequenced with immunoSEQ multiplex PCR; TCRdb's copy has only in-frame clones and lacks some. The sample carries some 40,000 clones, under 95% recorded once. The sample belongs to a study of T cell changes during pregnancy in multiple sclerosis. V shed 6 bases and J shed 3 bases, with 17 bases lying between them. CDR1 is MNHEY, CDR2 SVGAGI, per germline. The CDR3 length is 15 residues. The TCR was taken from a female donor with multiple sclerosis, enrolled in a pregnancy study. V gene TRBV6-5 combines with J gene TRBJ1-2; D unclear. Sequencing used CD4+ T cells from peripheral blood mononuclear cells, obtained in the third trimester of pregnancy. The CDR3, as DNA: TGTGCCAGCAGCCCTCAATCGGACGGGGACTATGGCTACACCTTC. It is translated as CASSPQSDGDYGYTF.